Described below is a single TCR beta chain sequence and its context. Its target is not known. The data belong to a study of cytomegalovirus exposure and HLA in healthy donors. The study's findings and limits: Judged likely to be a sequencing artifact was a cluster of highly shared sequence variants. Previously analyzed data showed that most TCR beta V segments were productive at a frequency of about 90% or about 30%.

PCR used 60 Vbeta primers and 13 Jbeta primers. The method was immunoSEQ multiplex PCR; TCRdb's version includes in-frame clones alone and lacks a portion of them. The repertoire holds about 73,000 clones, with roughly 70% as singletons. The CDR3 contains 15 residues. V trimming: 4 bases; J trimming: 3 bases; junction bases outside the gene matches: 6. The germline V gene has CDR1 SGHNT and CDR2 YYREEE (reference sequence). The TCR comes from a man aged 65-85 years in good health and CMV-seronegative. The rearrangement uses TRBV5-4 and TRBJ2-1; 8 bases are a match to TRBD2. Sequenced: PBMCs. CDR3 nucleotide sequence: TGTGCCAGCAGCCACAGGACTAGCAACTACAATGAGCAGTTCTTC. Its translation: CASSHRTSNYNEQFF.